Here is one TCR beta chain with its context. No antigen is known for it. These data come from a study of long-term antiretroviral therapy in people with HIV. Overall study: Samples from the earliest time points predate the 2015 immediate-ART recommendation by about a decade.

Study-level results: Spans of CDR3 length were tighter for HIV repertoires than for controls. After ART, diversity increased yet remained lower than transplant donor controls. Every time point showed a repertoire led by clones expanded before ART.

The libraries were made with immunoSEQ v3.0 at survey level. TCRdb's table, derived via immunoSEQ multiplex PCR, lists solely in-frame clones and lacks some. This sample carries around 20,000 clones, approximately 80% of them seen once, and the ten largest clones take less than 20%. The source of this sequence is a woman aged 18 to 35 with HIV. The source material was unsorted PBMCs, sampled 0.6 years after starting antiretroviral therapy.

The CDR3 DNA reads as TGTGCCAGCAGCTGGAGGACAGGGGAAGCTTTCTTT. The encoded protein is CASSWRTGEAFF. This chain joins TRBV7-2 and TRBJ1-1, with 8 bases that match TRBD1. The V gene's germline CDR1 is SGHTA and CDR2 FQGNSA. This CDR3 is built from 12 residues. The junction had 3 bases not matched to a gene; V was cut back by 4 bases and J by 8 bases.